The rows below give T cell receptor beta chains drawn from one sample of a study of blood T cell repertoires in COVID-19. Clones were sequenced by immunoSEQ multiplex PCR, and TCRdb holds only the in-frame ones, with some missing. The sample yields some 170,000 clones, 65% to 85% seen once. What was sequenced was PBMCs or T cells enriched from blood (not recorded which). All receptors derive from a man aged 40-55 years who had recovered from COVID-19. Each CDR3 is given with its conserved first and last residue. The D gene is left open where the match is weak. Size values are once, few and many counts, or a class for expanded clones, and some rows have none.

J: TRBJ1-2
size: NA
V: TRBV10-3
D: NA
DNA: TGTGCCATCAGTGAGTCGACTCGCGTAGTCTATGGCTACACCTTC
CDR3: CAISESTRVVYGYTF

J: TRBJ2-2
size: NA
V: TRBV5-6
D: NA
DNA: TGTGCCAGCAGCCGCAGGGGGGCCCCCGGGGAGCTGTTTTTT
CDR3: CASSRRGAPGELFF

J: TRBJ1-2
size: once
V: TRBV9
D: TRBD1
DNA: TGTGCCAGCAGCGCCCAGGACAGGGAGACTACTGGCGGCTACACCTTC
CDR3: CASSAQDRETTGGYTF

J: TRBJ1-3
size: NA
V: TRBV2
D: TRBD1
DNA: TGTGCCAGCAGGGCGCAGGGGGCTGGAAACACCATATATTTT
CDR3: CASRAQGAGNTIYF

J: TRBJ1-2
size: NA
V: TRBV30
D: NA
DNA: TGTGCCTGGAGCCTTACAGGGTATGGCTACACCTTC
CDR3: CAWSLTGYGYTF

J: TRBJ1-2
size: NA
V: TRBV2
D: NA
DNA: TGTGCCAGCAGCGGGGGAATCTATGGCTACACCTTC
CDR3: CASSGGIYGYTF

J: TRBJ2-1
size: NA
V: TRBV7-9
D: TRBD2
DNA: TGTGCCAGCACCCACGCGGCTAGCGGGGGGGCCAGTGAGCAGTTCTTC
CDR3: CASTHAASGGASEQFF

J: TRBJ1-4
size: NA
V: TRBV7-6
D: TRBD1
DNA: TGTGCCAGCAGCTTAGGGCCCGGGACAGAAATTGAAAAACTGTTTTTT
CDR3: CASSLGPGTEIEKLFF

J: TRBJ1-2
size: NA
V: TRBV10-2
D: TRBD1
DNA: TGCGCCAGCAGTGAGACGGGACAGGTCTATGGCTACACCTTC
CDR3: CASSETGQVYGYTF

J: TRBJ2-5
size: NA
V: TRBV7-3
D: TRBD2
DNA: TGTGCCAGCAGCTCCCTAGCGGGGGGGCAAGAGACCCAGTACTTC
CDR3: CASSSLAGGQETQYF

J: TRBJ2-3
size: NA
V: TRBV14
D: TRBD2
DNA: TGTGCCAGCAGCCCCCGCCGGGCGGGGGGAACAGATACGCAGTATTTT
CDR3: CASSPRRAGGTDTQYF

J: TRBJ1-1
size: NA
V: TRBV6-6
D: NA
DNA: TGTGCCAGCAGTTACCCTGGAGGGTGGAACACTGAAGCTTTCTTT
CDR3: CASSYPGGWNTEAFF

J: TRBJ2-1
size: NA
V: TRBV7-9
D: NA
DNA: TGTGCCAGCAGCTCTAGCTCCTACTACAATGAGCAGTTCTTC
CDR3: CASSSSSYYNEQFF

J: TRBJ2-5
size: few
V: TRBV5-5
D: TRBD1
DNA: TGTGCCAGCAGCTTGGGGACAGGGGGGAACCAAGAGACCCAGTACTTC
CDR3: CASSLGTGGNQETQYF

J: TRBJ1-2
size: NA
V: TRBV5-4
D: TRBD1
DNA: TGTGCCAGCAGCTTAAGAGGGCGAGGCAAGGGGGCCCATGGCTACACCTTC
CDR3: CASSLRGRGKGAHGYTF

J: TRBJ1-5
size: once
V: TRBV27
D: NA
DNA: TGTGCCAGCAGTTTCCCGGGAAATCAGCCCCAGCATTTT
CDR3: CASSFPGNQPQHF

J: TRBJ1-2
size: NA
V: TRBV30
D: NA
DNA: TGTGCCTGGAGTGCCCCGGGTACCGGCAGATTATATGGCTACACCTTC
CDR3: CAWSAPGTGRLYGYTF

J: TRBJ2-2
size: NA
V: TRBV9
D: TRBD2
DNA: TGCGCCAGCAGCGTCGGGGGGGCCTCGATCGGGGAGCTGTTTTTT
CDR3: CASSVGGASIGELFF

J: TRBJ2-7
size: few
V: TRBV27
D: TRBD1
DNA: TGTGCCAGCAGTTTATTTCCGGGACAGGGTAACGAGCAGTACTTC
CDR3: CASSLFPGQGNEQYF

J: TRBJ1-2
size: NA
V: TRBV19
D: NA
DNA: TGTGCCGGAGGGGGGGACGGGCGGTATGGCTACACCTTC
CDR3: CAGGGDGRYGYTF

J: TRBJ2-5
size: few
V: TRBV5-1
D: NA
DNA: TGCGCCAGCAGCCGTTCGCGGGGACTCCAAGAGACCCAGTACTTC
CDR3: CASSRSRGLQETQYF

J: TRBJ2-3
size: NA
V: TRBV5-1
D: TRBD2
DNA: TGCGCCAGCGCCCCCGGGACTAGCGGGGGTCATACGCAGTATTTT
CDR3: CASAPGTSGGHTQYF

J: TRBJ1-2
size: few
V: TRBV12-3/TRBV12-4
D: TRBD1
DNA: TGTGCCAGCACCAGAGGGACAGGGGATGGCTACACCTTC
CDR3: CASTRGTGDGYTF

J: TRBJ1-3
size: NA
V: TRBV11-3
D: TRBD1
DNA: TGTGCCAGCAGCTCAGACAGGGGCCCTGGAAACACCATATATTTT
CDR3: CASSSDRGPGNTIYF

J: TRBJ1-2
size: NA
V: TRBV13
D: NA
DNA: TGTGCCAGCAGCTTGGGGGGTTATGGCTACACCTTC
CDR3: CASSLGGYGYTF

J: TRBJ2-1
size: NA
V: TRBV12-5
D: NA
DNA: TGTGCTTCCCGCTCCTACAATGAGCAGTTCTTC
CDR3: CASRSYNEQFF

J: TRBJ2-7
size: NA
V: TRBV5-4
D: TRBD1
DNA: TGTGCCAGCAGCTTGGGCCGGACAGGGACCTACGAGCAGTACTTC
CDR3: CASSLGRTGTYEQYF

J: TRBJ2-3
size: NA
V: TRBV5-1
D: NA
DNA: TGCGCCAGCAGCTTGGCCCCAGGCACAGATACGCAGTATTTT
CDR3: CASSLAPGTDTQYF

J: TRBJ1-6
size: NA
V: TRBV23-1
D: NA
DNA: TGCGCCAGCAGTCTTACGGGGGGCCCGGAGGAGTCACCCCTCCACTTT
CDR3: CASSLTGGPEESPLHF

J: TRBJ2-1
size: few
V: TRBV7-8
D: TRBD2
DNA: TGTGCCAGCAGCTTAGCTGGGGGGGTCAATGAGCAGTTCTTC
CDR3: CASSLAGGVNEQFF

J: TRBJ2-5
size: once
V: TRBV19
D: NA
DNA: TGTGCCAGTAGCTCGGACTCACTTGACGAGACCCAGTACTTC
CDR3: CASSSDSLDETQYF

J: TRBJ1-2
size: once
V: TRBV30
D: TRBD1
DNA: TGTGCCTGGAGTGGCGACAGGGGATATAGTGGCTACACCTTC
CDR3: CAWSGDRGYSGYTF

J: TRBJ2-5
size: NA
V: TRBV7-6
D: TRBD1
DNA: TGTGCCAGCAGCCAAATTACAGGGGAAGAGACCCAGTACTTC
CDR3: CASSQITGEETQYF

J: TRBJ1-1
size: NA
V: TRBV3-1/TRBV3-2
D: NA
DNA: TGTGCCAGCAGCCAAGGAGGGAACCGACCTGAAGCTTTCTTT
CDR3: CASSQGGNRPEAFF

J: TRBJ2-7
size: NA
V: TRBV6-6
D: NA
DNA: TGTGCCAGCAGTTACAGGGGCACCCTCCTTTCCTACGAGCAGTACTTC
CDR3: CASSYRGTLLSYEQYF

J: TRBJ2-3
size: NA
V: TRBV9
D: TRBD2
DNA: TGTGCCAGCAGCGTAGTAGGTAGCGGGGGGCCAACAGATACGCAGTATTTT
CDR3: CASSVVGSGGPTDTQYF

J: TRBJ1-2
size: NA
V: TRBV7-8
D: TRBD1
DNA: TGTGCCAGCAGCCCAAGACAGGGGTTTTTAAGTATCTATGGCTACACCTTC
CDR3: CASSPRQGFLSIYGYTF

J: TRBJ2-2
size: NA
V: TRBV18
D: TRBD1
DNA: TGTGCCAGCCGACCCCGGGACAGGGACACCGGGGAGCTGTTTTTT
CDR3: CASRPRDRDTGELFF

J: TRBJ1-6
size: once
V: TRBV7-6
D: NA
DNA: TGTGCCAGCAGACGTGACAACCATAATTCACCCCTCCACTTT
CDR3: CASRRDNHNSPLHF

J: TRBJ1-6
size: NA
V: TRBV5-6
D: TRBD1
DNA: TGTGCCAGCAGCTCCGGGACAGGGGGTCCGCCCCTCCACTTT
CDR3: CASSSGTGGPPLHF

J: TRBJ1-2
size: NA
V: TRBV30
D: TRBD1
DNA: TGTGCCTGGAGTGCGGGACAGGGGAACTATGGCTACACCTTC
CDR3: CAWSAGQGNYGYTF

J: TRBJ2-3
size: NA
V: TRBV3-1/TRBV3-2
D: NA
DNA: TGTGCCAGCAGCCAAGTGGCCCGCGGAGGCGGGGTTAGCACAGATACGCAGTATTTT
CDR3: CASSQVARGGGVSTDTQYF

J: TRBJ2-5
size: once
V: TRBV6-5
D: NA
DNA: TGTGCCAGCAATCCCGGGACTTCCTTGGCGACCCAGTACTTC
CDR3: CASNPGTSLATQYF

J: TRBJ2-7
size: NA
V: TRBV15
D: NA
DNA: TGTGCCACCAGCAAAGCAACCCACGAGCAGTACTTC
CDR3: CATSKATHEQYF

J: TRBJ1-2
size: NA
V: TRBV11-3
D: NA
DNA: TGTGCCAGCAGCTTAGGGCAGGGCAACTATGGCTACACCTTC
CDR3: CASSLGQGNYGYTF

J: TRBJ1-2
size: once
V: TRBV30
D: NA
DNA: TGTGCCTGGAGTGCAGGGAACTATGGCTACACCTTC
CDR3: CAWSAGNYGYTF

J: TRBJ1-1
size: many
V: TRBV2
D: NA
DNA: TGTGCCAGCAGGAAACAGGGGAACACTGAAGCTTTCTTT
CDR3: CASRKQGNTEAFF

J: TRBJ1-6
size: NA
V: TRBV30
D: TRBD1
DNA: TGTGCCCCGGCCTTCCCCGGCCTTGGGACAGGTGCCAGCTCCTATAATTCACCCCTCCACTTT
CDR3: CAPAFPGLGTGASSYNSPLHF